This T cell receptor (beta chain) is drawn from a study of T-cell reconstitution after alpha-beta-depleted transplantation in children. During its preparation, the TCRbeta library received unique molecular identifiers. Via MiXCR, TCRdb re-called the PCR reads, giving one row per CDR3 protein. This table holds roughly 340,000 distinct CDR3 sequences, 16% found once. Germline lookup yields CDR1 MDHEN and CDR2 SYDVKM. The CDR3 is made up of 15 amino acids. Trimming at V came to 7 bases and at J to 5 bases, leaving 9 bases not matched to a gene. As regards this clonotype: The antigen is undetermined.

Study results and caveats: Diversity of TCRbeta at day 60 was high in some patients, arising from surviving recipient T cells and thymic progenitors.

Sequenced material: PBMCs, mostly from graft donor cells, taken 360 days after TCRalphabeta/CD19-depleted stem cell transplant. The receptor was isolated from a male patient aged 2 to 9 who had a stem cell transplant for acute lymphoblastic leukemia, so the T cells may come from the graft donor. The V gene is TRBV28, the J gene TRBJ2-7; 12 bases agree with TRBD2. The CDR3: CASIGRTSGTHEQYF. The CDR3 nucleotides are TGTGCCAGCATCGGGAGGACTAGCGGGACCCACGAGCAGTACTTC. Complete variable domain (other parts from reference TRBV28 and TRBJ2-7): DVKVTQSSRYLVKRTGEKVFLECVQDMDHENMFWYRQDPGLGLRLIYFSYDVKMKEKGDIPEGYSVSREKKERFSLILESASTNQTSMYLCASIGRTSGTHEQYFGPGTRLTVT.